These 6 T cell receptor beta chains were sequenced from one sample in a study of blood T cell repertoires in COVID-19. The method was immunoSEQ multiplex PCR; TCRdb's version includes in-frame clones alone and lacks a portion of them. The sample gives 150,000 to 200,000 clones, 80% to 90% of which show up once; approximately 9.4% is in the top ten. The sequenced sample consisted of PBMCs or T cells enriched from blood (not recorded which). These receptors originate from a young woman who had recovered from COVID-19.

J is TRBJ1-5 and V is TRBV14; D is unresolved. In germline, CDR1 is SGHDN, CDR2 FVKESK. CDR3 size: 13 residues. Trimming cost V 8 bases and J 3 bases, with 11 bases left between them. The CDR3 is CASSQAHNQPQHF. The DNA for the CDR3 is TGTGCCAGCTCGCAGGCCCACAATCAGCCCCAGCATTTT.

The rearrangement uses TRBV12-3 or TRBV12-4 and TRBJ2-6, with D hard to call. This CDR3 region has 12 residues. V lost 11 bases to trimming and J lost 4 bases, with 9 bases between them. This chain's CDR3 is CASQSGANVLTF. The CDR3 nucleotides are TGTGCCTCCCAGTCCGGGGCCAACGTCCTGACTTTC.

V is TRBV7-9 and J is TRBJ1-1; 7 nucleotides line up with TRBD1. Germline V gene sequence: CDR1 SEHNR, CDR2 FQNEAQ (reference sequence). The V gene end was trimmed by 5 bases and the J gene end by 6 bases; junction bases not matched to a gene: 3. CDR3 size: 12 residues. CDR3 sequence (DNA): TGTGCCAGCAGCAGAGGGGGCCCTGAAGCTTTCTTT. It codes for CASSRGGPEAFF.

This chain uses TRBV3-1 (or the pseudogene TRBV3-2) with TRBJ2-7; perhaps TRBD1 as D (6 bases). This CDR3 region has 13 residues. Trimming left V 4 bases short and J 7 bases short, with 14 bases between. Germline CDR1 LGHDT, CDR2 YNNKEL (reference sequence). The CDR3 bases are TGTGCCAGCAGCCGAACAGGGTTTGGAGAGCAGTACTTC. Its protein product is CASSRTGFGEQYF.

The V call is TRBV6-6, the J call TRBJ2-7, with a possible D match to TRBD2 (6 bases). V lost 5 bases to trimming and J lost 7 bases, with 6 bases between them. The germline V gene has CDR1 MNHNY and CDR2 SVGAGI (reference sequence). This CDR3 region has 10 residues. CDR3 in DNA: TGTGCCAGCAGTGCGGGAGAGCAGTACTTC. This codes for CASSAGEQYF.

This clone has only a few counts. This chain uses TRBV4-1 with TRBJ1-6; 7 bases line up with TRBD1. This CDR3 is built from 17 residues. Germline CDR1 MGHRA, CDR2 YSYEKL. Trimming at V came to 0 bases and at J to 7 bases, leaving 9 bases not matched to a gene. The CDR3 DNA follows: TGCGCCAGCAGCCAAGATAGATTGGGCAGGGGGAATTCACCCCTCCACTTT. Translation: CASSQDRLGRGNSPLHF.